This TCR beta chain came from a study of monozygotic twins with cystic fibrosis. Study-wide findings and caveats: In 13 of 16 pairs, V gene usage was closest to the co-twin's.

TCRdb keeps only in-frame clones here, not all; method: immunoSEQ multiplex PCR. The table has 17,000 or so clones, around 96% seen once. The germline V and J ends were trimmed by 7 bases and 1 base, with 4 bases remaining between them. The germline CDR1 and CDR2 sequences are MNHNY and SVGAGI (reference sequence). CDR3 length equals 11 residues. Of note for this clone: As yet, its antigen is unknown.

Sequences were obtained from blood. The sequence derives from a girl aged 2 to 9 with cystic fibrosis. V usage is TRBV6-6 and J usage is TRBJ1-1, with D uncertain. CDR3 sequence (DNA): TGTGCCAGCATGGAGAACACTGAAGCTTTCTTT. Translation: CASMENTEAFF.